The clone carrying this TCR beta chain was recorded a few times. Through a sample-barcoded 5' primer and a J-beta primer mix, a second PCR was run for about 6 to 12 cycles. With 12 random nucleotides, a template-switch adaptor tagged each individual cDNA molecule. Researchers report that each sample yielded at least 2.5 million CDR3-containing paired-end reads. TCRdb fed the 5' RACE reads into MiXCR, producing one record per CDR3 protein. The sample consists of fewer than 1.5 million distinct CDR3 sequences, roughly 40% of them appearing once. The data were obtained in a study of blood T cells in healthy people across ages. The sequence was collected from a woman younger than 30 in good health. Sequencing was performed on blood.

In DNA, the CDR3 is TGTGCCAGCAGCTTATCGGGGGGTGTCGAGACCCAGTACTTC. Translated: CASSLSGGVETQYF. The chain joins TRBV7-9 to TRBJ2-5, with 7 positions matching TRBD2. The CDR3 runs 14 residues. Germline CDR1 and CDR2: SEHNR and FQNEAQ (reference sequence). V shed 2 bases, J shed 5 bases, and the junction held 5 bases outside the gene matches.